This T cell receptor beta chain stems from a study of T cells in Graves' hyperthyroidism and ophthalmopathy. Points from the study as a whole: Onset of ophthalmopathy came a median roughly 6.4 months after the model predicted it. Within blood appeared most thyroid clonotypes that had expanded above 0.001.

From RNA transcripts, TCR beta CDR3 regions were amplified. RT-PCR in the first round (using the HTBI primer set) targeted the TCR CDR3. TCRdb recomputed calls from the multiplex PCR reads with MiXCR, one row per CDR3 protein. This table has about 290,000 distinct CDR3 sequences, approximately 17% appearing once. No ophthalmopathy progression within 18 months constituted stable Graves' hyperthyroidism. This clonotype was found many times. Antigen specificity is unknown. The CDR3 length is 13 residues. V dropped 5 bases and J dropped 3 bases, with 9 bases sitting between them. The germline V gene encodes CDR1 SGHNT and CDR2 YENEEA.

The rearrangement links TRBV11-3 to TRBJ2-3; D gene uncertain. The sample comprised blood. The clonotype originates from a man aged 25-40 years with Graves' hyperthyroidism. The CDR3 sequence is CASSVGLTDTQYF. CDR3 sequence (DNA): TGTGCCAGCAGCGTAGGCCTTACAGATACGCAGTATTTT.